The text below deals with one T cell receptor (beta chain). Its antigen target is currently unknown. Base-call qualities are not available, and no considerably larger clone is one nucleotide away. This sample is drawn from a study of blood T cell repertoires in COVID-19 (dated by TCRdb to between 2020 and 2021). Background for the entire study: The collaborator samples originated in the United States, Italy and Spain and spanned the acute and convalescent phases of COVID-19. The material from the prospective study consisted of cDNA or gDNA derived from T cells, B-cell-depleted T cells, or PBMCs. Deeply sampled blood TCRbeta repertoires from subjects exposed to, actively infected with, or recovered from COVID-19 were included in the dataset. A freely available public database, intended as a resource for researchers studying the immune response to SARS-CoV-2, is where the repertoires were released. Samples came from the ongoing ImmuneRACE study (first 160 participants) plus 1,254 subjects from 6 global collaborators. Nearly every sample came with metadata listing a de-identified subject ID, COVID-19 status, age in years and sex. Where available, HLA class I and class II types were obtained from metadata supplied by the sample provider rather than from assay-based typing.

In the prospective study, participants were roughly 18 to 100 years old, resided in 24 geographic areas of the United States, and were enrolled through a virtual design. To assign participants to cohorts, the prospective study relied on clinical history that participants themselves reported in a screening survey and a study questionnaire. Exposed participants had been in contact with someone with a PCR-confirmed or clinician-diagnosed COVID-19 case within 2 weeks of study entry. Mobile phlebotomists in the prospective study collected whole blood, serum and a nasopharyngeal or oropharyngeal swab from every participant. Additional blood draws and questionnaires over an approximately two-month period could optionally be provided by prospective study participants. Prospective study blood samples were shipped either frozen or at room temperature before DNA extraction. The immunoSEQ Assay, a bias-controlled multiplex PCR, was used to amplify TCRbeta CDR3 regions from genomic DNA. On the authors' methods: Nucleated cell counts per sample were estimated from amplification of reference gene primers within the assay. To quantify the absolute abundance of each unique TCRbeta CDR3 rearrangement, sequence reads were collapsed and filtered. For each sample, productive Simpson clonality was calculated as the square root of Simpson's diversity index over productive rearrangements. TCRdb obtained this table from immuneACCESS and retained in-frame rearrangements with V and J assigned. These tables miss some clones; where compared with another copy, unresolved V genes account for less than half of the shortfall, and the remainder is unexplained. V and J calls and clone size are those listed in that table; D and trimming were worked out from the DNA. The sample profile shows approximately 270,000 clones; approximately 90% of them were found once. The biggest ten clones account for 2.5% to 3% of the sample.

Study-level results and caveats: Clinical and demographic metadata were provided uncurated, with the amount varying by source and participant.

The CDR3, cysteine through phenylalanine, is 13 amino acids long. Only the CDR3 part of the read is kept: 39 bases, read in frame from the first base. CDR1 and CDR2 were assigned from the germline V gene as KGHSH and LQKENI. The germline ends are 4 bases apart after V is trimmed by 4 bases and J by 1 base. The sequence is built from TRBV18 and TRBJ1-4; the D gene assignment is ambiguous. This clonotype was obtained from a man aged 35-49 years who had been exposed to COVID-19. The source material was PBMCs or T cells enriched from blood (not recorded which). The CDR3 region reads CASSRVTNEKLFF. The sequenced DNA: TGTGCCAGCTCACGAGTAACTAATGAAAAACTGTTTTTT.